The clone carrying this TCR beta chain was counted only a few times. The target antigen is unknown. V shed 0 bases and J shed 4 bases, with 15 bases lying between them. Germline V CDR1 and CDR2: LNHNV, YYDKDF (reference sequence). The CDR3 is 17 residues long. This sample is part of a study of cytomegalovirus exposure and HLA in healthy donors. Whole-study findings and limits: TCR beta sequences reportedly predicted the HLA-A and HLA-B alleles of most subjects accurately.

In the PCR, 60 Vbeta and 13 Jbeta primers were used. Profiled with immunoSEQ multiplex PCR; TCRdb holds only in-frame clones, not every one. The data hold approximately 110,000 clones, with less than 75% observed a single time. Material for sequencing was PBMCs. The rearrangement uses TRBV15 and TRBJ2-2; D not certain. This receptor was obtained from a man in his forties in good health and CMV-seropositive. CDR3: CATSRDSGMGGTGELFF. In DNA form, the CDR3 reads TGTGCCACCAGCAGAGATTCGGGTATGGGTGGCACCGGGGAGCTGTTTTTT.